This T cell receptor (beta chain) is drawn from a study of vaccination effects on CD4 cells after COVID-19. TCRdb keeps only in-frame clones here, not all; method: immunoSEQ multiplex PCR. The sample carries tens of thousands of clones, approximately 80% recorded once. Antigen-specific CD4+ T cells were expanded with viral peptide pools in the ViraFEST assay before sequencing. A roughly ten-day culture period preceded the isolation of CD4+ T cells. Each participant was administered two doses of either the BNT162b2 or the mRNA-1273 vaccine. Per germline, CDR1 SGHRS and CDR2 YFSETQ. V lost 4 bases to trimming and J lost 6 bases, with 13 bases between them. There are 14 residues in the CDR3. This clone occurred a few times. What it binds is not known.

The TCR was taken from a human donor who received a COVID-19 vaccine. Some clones in this sample may be carry-over from other donors' samples. Material: CD4+ T cells from PBMCs cultured with SARS-CoV-2 spike peptides, obtained after COVID-19 vaccination. The chain links TRBV5-1 to TRBJ2-2; either TRBD1 or TRBD2 may supply D (5 bases each). CDR3 coding DNA: TGCGCCAGCAGCCCGCTCGGGGCTGCCGGGGAGCTGTTTTTT. This codes for CASSPLGAAGELFF. The variable domain in full, with the rest retrieved from reference TRBV5-1 and TRBJ2-2, is KAGVTQTPRYLIKTRGQQVTLSCSPISGHRSVSWYQQTPGQGLQFLFEYFSETQRNKGNFPGRFSGRQFSNSRSEMNVSTLELGDSALYLCASSPLGAAGELFFGEGSRLTVL.